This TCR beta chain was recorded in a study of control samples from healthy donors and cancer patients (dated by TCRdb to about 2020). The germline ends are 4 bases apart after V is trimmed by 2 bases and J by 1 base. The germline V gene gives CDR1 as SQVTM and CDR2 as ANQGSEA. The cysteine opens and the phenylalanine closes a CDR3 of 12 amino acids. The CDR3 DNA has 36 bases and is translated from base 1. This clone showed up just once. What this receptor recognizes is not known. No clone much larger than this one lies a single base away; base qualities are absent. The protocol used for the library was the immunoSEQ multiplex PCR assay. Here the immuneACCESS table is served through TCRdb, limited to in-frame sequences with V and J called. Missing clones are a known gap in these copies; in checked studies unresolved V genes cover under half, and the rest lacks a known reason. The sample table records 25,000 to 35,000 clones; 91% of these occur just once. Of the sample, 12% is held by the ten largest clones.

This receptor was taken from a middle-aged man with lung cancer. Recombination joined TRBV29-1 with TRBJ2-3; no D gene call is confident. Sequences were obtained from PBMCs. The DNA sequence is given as TGCAGCGTTGAACAGGGCACAGATACGCAGTATTTT. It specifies CSVEQGTDTQYF.